Shown below are 11 T cell receptor beta chains from a single sample sequenced in a study of cytomegalovirus exposure and HLA in healthy donors. Researchers ran the PCR with 60 Vbeta and 13 Jbeta primers. Clones were sequenced by immunoSEQ multiplex PCR, and TCRdb holds only the in-frame ones, with some missing. The sample table includes 80,000 or so clones. The material sequenced was PBMCs. The receptors stem from a woman younger than 45 in good health and CMV-seronegative.

This chain links TRBV5-1 with TRBJ2-1, with D maybe TRBD1 (6 bases). Germline-derived CDR1 and CDR2 are SGHRS and YFSETQ. The CDR3 length is 15 residues. Trimming removed 1 base from V and 7 bases from J, with 15 bases in between. The CDR3 is CASSLNPGVENEQFF. In nucleotides, the CDR3 is TGCGCCAGCAGCTTGAATCCAGGGGTGGAAAATGAGCAGTTCTTC. Full variable domain (missing parts from reference TRBV5-1 and TRBJ2-1): KAGVTQTPRYLIKTRGQQVTLSCSPISGHRSVSWYQQTPGQGLQFLFEYFSETQRNKGNFPGRFSGRQFSNSRSEMNVSTLELGDSALYLCASSLNPGVENEQFFGPGTRLTVL.

The rearrangement links TRBV2 to TRBJ1-4; D uncertain. V gave up 2 bases and J gave up 4 bases, with 11 bases separating them. Germline V gene data show CDR1 as SNHLY and CDR2 as FYNNEI. The CDR3 consists of 15 residues. The CDR3 coding sequence is TGTGCCAGCAGTGAACGAGGAGGTTATAATGAAAAACTGTTTTTT. Translation: CASSERGGYNEKLFF. Together with reference TRBV2 and TRBJ1-4, the CDR3 gives the full variable domain: EPEVTQTPSHQVTQMGQEVILRCVPISNHLYFYWYRQILGQKVEFLVSFYNNEISEKSEIFDDQFSVERPDGSNFTLKIRSTKLEDSAMYFCASSERGGYNEKLFFGSGTQLSVL.

V is TRBV19 and J is TRBJ2-3; D is ambiguous. V was pared by 3 bases and J by 6 bases, with 10 bases between. The germline V gene encodes CDR1 LNHDA and CDR2 SQIVND (reference sequence). This CDR3 is built from 13 residues. The CDR3 nucleotides read TGTGCCAGTAGTATGTCTATCCCCGATACGCAGTATTTT. The encoded protein is CASSMSIPDTQYF.

CDR3 DNA sequence: TGTGCCACCAGCAGAGACAGGCGGGGCTATGGCTACACCTTC. It codes for CATSRDRRGYGYTF. The rearrangement uses TRBV15 and TRBJ1-2, with D unresolved. The CDR3 covers 14 residues. Between the trimmed V and J ends, which lost 0 bases and 4 bases, there was a span of 9 bases. The germline gives CDR1 LNHNV, CDR2 YYDKDF (reference sequence).

The chain recombines TRBV9 with TRBJ2-5; 7 bases agree with TRBD2. The CDR3 is made up of 14 amino acids. Germline values: CDR1 SGDLS, CDR2 YYNGEE. The junction had 9 bases not matched to a gene; V was cut back by 5 bases and J by 5 bases. CDR3 sequence reads: CASSPPGGWETQYF. The CDR3 coding sequence is TGTGCCAGCAGTCCTCCGGGGGGTTGGGAGACCCAGTACTTC.

The CDR3 nucleotides read TGTGCCAGCAGGGGACAGGGAAGTGGTCAGCCCCAGCATTTT. It translates to CASRGQGSGQPQHF. The chain is built from TRBV6-1 and TRBJ1-5, with 9 bases identical to TRBD1. This CDR3 spans 14 amino acids. After removal of 6 bases from V and 6 bases from J, the junction contained 6 bases not matched to a gene. Germline-derived CDR1 and CDR2 are MNHNS and SASEGT.

This sequence joins TRBV6-1 and TRBJ1-4; no clear D. This CDR3 region has 14 residues. From germline, CDR1 is MNHNS and CDR2 SASEGT. V lost 6 bases to trimming and J lost 6 bases, with 14 bases between them. The CDR3 reads CASRGWGGHEKLFF. The DNA for the CDR3 is TGTGCCAGCAGGGGGTGGGGAGGCCATGAAAAACTGTTTTTT.

V usage is TRBV30 and J usage is TRBJ2-1, with D perhaps matching TRBD1 (7 bases). V lost 1 base and J 8 bases, leaving 21 bases between the germline ends. The CDR3 has 16 residues. Germline loops: CDR1 GTSNPN, CDR2 SVGIG (reference sequence). CDR3 sequence: CAWSEYIRGRGDEQFF. The CDR3 nucleotides are TGTGCCTGGAGTGAGTACATAAGGGGGCGCGGGGATGAGCAGTTCTTC.

This chain uses TRBV28 with TRBJ2-7, with a tentative D call TRBD2 (7 bases). V was clipped by 7 bases and J by 7 bases, with 20 bases between them. Germline V gene data show CDR1 as MDHEN and CDR2 as SYDVKM. The CDR3 sequence is 14 residues long. The chain's CDR3 is CASKGGLSSGEQYF. CDR3 in DNA: TGTGCCAGCAAGGGGGGGCTGTCTTCGGGAGAGCAGTACTTC.

V is TRBV30 and J is TRBJ1-1; no clear D gene. V gave up 4 bases and J gave up 1 base, with 7 bases separating them. Per the germline V gene, CDR1 is GTSNPN and CDR2 is SVGIG (reference sequence). The CDR3 totals 12 residues. The CDR3 loop is CAWNTENTEAFF. The CDR3 DNA is TGTGCCTGGAACACAGAGAACACTGAAGCTTTCTTT. Filled out from reference TRBV30 and TRBJ1-1, the complete variable domain reads SQTIHQWPATLVQPVGSPLSLECTVEGTSNPNLYWYRQAAGRGLQLLFYSVGIGQISSEVPQNLSASRPQDRQFILSSKKLLLSDSGFYLCAWNTENTEAFFGQGTRLTVV.

This chain connects TRBV29-1 to TRBJ2-1; the D is unclear. The length of the CDR3 is 14 residues. The germline V gene encodes CDR1 SQVTM and CDR2 ANQGSEA. Trimming left V 7 bases short and J 0 bases short, with 13 bases between. The CDR3 DNA is TGCAGCGCTGGTCGACGGAGCTCCTACAATGAGCAGTTCTTC. It is translated as CSAGRRSSYNEQFF.